The next 29 T cell receptor beta chains were all read from a single sample in a study of T cell changes during pregnancy in multiple sclerosis. Profiling relied on immunoSEQ multiplex PCR, and the TCRdb table lists in-frame clones only, not all of them. This sample has about 22,000 clones; under 90% occur once, and the top ten carry about 7.4%. The source was CD8+ T cells from peripheral blood mononuclear cells, collected before pregnancy. These receptors all come from a female donor with multiple sclerosis, enrolled in a pregnancy study.

Note on this clone: Germline and junction disagree at one end, which may indicate a read error. The chain recombines TRBV7-7 with TRBJ2-1; 8 positions match TRBD2. The V gene's germline CDR1 is SSHAT and CDR2 FNYEAQ (reference sequence). CDR3 length: 15 amino acids. The CDR3: CASSLEAGAVDEQFF. Written as DNA, the CDR3 is TGTGCTAGCAGCTTAGAAGCGGGAGCGGTAGATGAGCAGTTCTTC.

This chain connects TRBV28 to TRBJ2-7, with 9 bases matching TRBD1. The CDR3 has 14 residues. Per germline, CDR1 MDHEN and CDR2 SYDVKM. The junction had 5 bases not matched to a gene; V was cut back by 6 bases and J by 2 bases. CDR3 sequence reads: CASSKDRGPYEQYF. CDR3 DNA sequence: TGTGCCAGCAGCAAGGACAGGGGACCCTACGAGCAGTACTTC.

J is TRBJ2-7 and V is TRBV27; 10 positions match TRBD1. The V gene's germline CDR1 is MNHEY and CDR2 SMNVEV (reference sequence). CDR3 length equals 14 residues. The ends lost 5 bases at V and 4 bases at J; junction bases unmatched: 5. The CDR3 DNA reads as TGTGCCAGCAGTCAGACAGGGGGCATATACGAGCAGTACTTC. Its protein product is CASSQTGGIYEQYF.

The CDR3 bases are TGTGCCAGCAGTTCTTACTATGAGCAGTTCTTC. Protein sequence: CASSSYYEQFF. V usage is TRBV7-9 and J usage is TRBJ2-1; D ambiguous. Per germline, CDR1 SEHNR and CDR2 FQNEAQ (reference sequence). CDR3 length equals 11 residues. The V end was cut by 6 bases, the J end by 8 bases, with 8 bases between.

J is TRBJ2-1 and V is TRBV12-5; possibly TRBD1 for D (6 bases). V was pared by 7 bases and J by 0 bases, with 19 bases between. The V gene's germline CDR1 is LGHNT and CDR2 FRNRAP. This CDR3 is built from 17 residues. The CDR3 protein is CASAPIPTGSSYNEQFF. The CDR3 nucleotides are TGTGCTAGTGCCCCCATACCTACAGGGAGCTCCTACAATGAGCAGTTCTTC.

In this sample, this clone turned up a few times. DNA of the CDR3: TGTGCCAGCAGTGGAGGACTAGCGGGACTCCTGGCGAACACCGGGGAGCTGTTTTTT. It codes for CASSGGLAGLLANTGELFF. The gene calls are TRBV2 and TRBJ2-2; the match to TRBD2 covers 12 bases. J lost 0 bases, V lost 4 bases, and 9 bases had no gene match. Germline assignment: CDR1 SNHLY and CDR2 FYNNEI. The CDR3 length is 19 residues.

The chain carries TRBV7-6 and TRBJ2-3, with D possibly matching TRBD2 (6 bases). Trimming stripped 5 bases from V and 0 bases from J, with 9 bases between. This CDR3 contains 14 residues. In germline, CDR1 is SGHVS, CDR2 FNYEAQ. The chain's CDR3 is CASSPGTSTDTQYF. In nucleotides, the CDR3 is TGTGCCAGCAGCCCCGGGACTAGCACAGATACGCAGTATTTT.

The CDR3, as DNA: TGCAGCGTTGGGACAGGCGGAAGTCAGCCCCAGCATTTT. It is translated as CSVGTGGSQPQHF. The V gene is TRBV29-1, the J gene TRBJ1-5; 7 bases map to TRBD1. The junction had 6 bases not matched to a gene; V was cut back by 4 bases and J by 6 bases. CDR3 length equals 13 residues. The germline gives CDR1 SQVTM, CDR2 ANQGSEA.

The V gene is TRBV29-1, the J gene TRBJ1-1; D is perhaps TRBD1 (5 bases). V lost 5 bases and J lost 0, with 16 bases in between. The CDR3 covers 15 residues. Germline V gene data show CDR1 as SQVTM and CDR2 as ANQGSEA. CDR3 in amino acids: CSVNLEGHMNTEAFF. The DNA of the CDR3 is TGCAGCGTTAACCTTGAAGGACATATGAACACTGAAGCTTTCTTT.

This rearrangement joins TRBV4-3 to TRBJ2-1, with 8 bases lining up with TRBD2. The CDR3 totals 16 residues. Germline V lookup: CDR1 LGHNA, CDR2 YSLEER. V shed 0 bases and J 6 bases; nucleotides not matched to a gene: 7. CDR3 nucleotide sequence: TGCGCCAGCAGCCAAGATCCCAGCGGGAGCCGCAATGAGCAGTTCTTC. Translation: CASSQDPSGSRNEQFF.

The chain couples TRBV7-8 to TRBJ1-3, with a tentative D call TRBD1 (6 bases). The V gene lost 3 bases and the J gene lost 7 bases, with 19 bases spanning the gap. The CDR3 runs to 16 residues. In germline, CDR1 is SGHVS, CDR2 FQNEAQ. This chain's CDR3 is CASSFRHTQGHNTIYF. CDR3 DNA: TGTGCCAGCAGCTTTAGACACACACAGGGTCACAACACCATATATTTT.

The rearrangement joins TRBV5-4 to TRBJ1-2; TRBD1 aligns across 9 bases. The germline V gene encodes CDR1 SGHNT and CDR2 YYREEE (reference sequence). V lost 0 bases and J lost 10; bases outside the gene matches: 4. The CDR3 contains 13 residues. CDR3 coding DNA: TGTGCCAGCAGCTTGGGGGACAGGGCCCCCTACACCTTC. Its protein is CASSLGDRAPYTF.

CDR3 sequence (DNA): TGCAGCTTCTGGACAGGGAACTCCTACGAGCAGTACTTC. Its translation: CSFWTGNSYEQYF. The chain carries TRBV29-1 and TRBJ2-7; 8 bases line up with TRBD1. CDR3 length equals 13 residues. Germline CDR1 is SQVTM and CDR2 is ANQGSEA. The J segment lost 0 bases and the V segment lost 8 bases, leaving 6 bases of the junction unmatched.

In regard to this clone: Given a much more abundant clone one base away, this may be a read error. V and J are TRBV6-4 and TRBJ2-3; 10 nucleotides align to TRBD2. The CDR3 is made up of 15 amino acids. Per the germline V gene, CDR1 is MRHNA and CDR2 is SNTAGT. Trimming removed 2 bases from V and 2 bases from J; junction bases left unmatched: 1. This CDR3 reads CASSDGTSDTDTQYF. The CDR3 nucleotides read TGTGCCAGCAGTGACGGGACTAGCGACACAGATACGCAGTATTTT.

The gene calls are TRBV11-2 and TRBJ2-7; D possibly corresponds to TRBD2 (6 bases). CDR3 length equals 13 residues. Trimming removed 4 bases at V and 7 bases at J, with 14 bases between. Germline CDR1 and CDR2: SGHAT and FQNNGV. CDR3 bases: TGTGCCAGCAGCTCCTCCCCGGCGGGAGAGCAGTACTTC. Translation gives CASSSSPAGEQYF.

This chain links TRBV19 with TRBJ2-2; a possible D gene is TRBD2 (5 bases). CDR1 is LNHDA and CDR2 is SQIVND in the germline V gene (reference sequence). The CDR3 is 12 residues long. Trimming removed 6 bases at V and 7 bases at J, with 9 bases between. The CDR3 reads CASSGNVGELFF. CDR3 in DNA: TGTGCCAGTAGCGGGAATGTCGGGGAGCTGTTTTTT.

In this sample, this clone turned up a few times. The J gene is TRBJ2-7, the V gene TRBV7-3, with TRBD1 matching over 12 bases. The length of the CDR3 is 15 residues. V shed 4 bases and J 4 bases; nucleotides not matched to a gene: 5. Germline lookup yields CDR1 SGHTA and CDR2 FQGTGA. The DNA of the CDR3 is TGTGCCAGCAGCTCGGGGACAGGGGGCTTTTACGAGCAGTACTTC. Translating gives CASSSGTGGFYEQYF.

The V call is TRBV7-9, the J call TRBJ2-7; D uncertain. From germline, CDR1 is SEHNR and CDR2 FQNEAQ (reference sequence). The CDR3 runs to 13 residues. Trimming removed 0 bases at V and 3 bases at J, with 6 bases between. CDR3 sequence: CASSLALSYEQYF. In DNA form, the CDR3 reads TGTGCCAGCAGCTTAGCTCTCAGCTACGAGCAGTACTTC. Filled out from reference TRBV7-9 and TRBJ2-7, the complete variable domain reads DTGVSQNPRHKITKRGQNVTFRCDPISEHNRLYWYRQTLGQGPEFLTYFQNEAQLEKSRLLSDRFSAERPKGSFSTLEIQRTEQGDSAMYLCASSLALSYEQYFGPGTRLTVT.

This sequence joins TRBV4-1 and TRBJ2-1; weak D call: TRBD2 (5 bases). The germline gives CDR1 MGHRA, CDR2 YSYEKL. CDR3 length: 13 amino acids. The germline V and J ends were trimmed by 5 bases and 3 bases, with 8 bases remaining between them. CDR3 nucleotides: TGCGCCAGCAGCGGACTTTTCTACAATGAGCAGTTCTTC. This translates into CASSGLFYNEQFF.

The rearrangement links TRBV6-4 to TRBJ2-3; D is unclear. Germline assignment: CDR1 MRHNA and CDR2 SNTAGT. With 4 bases removed from V and 2 bases from J, the gap between germline ends came to 13 bases. There are 15 residues in the CDR3. CDR3 coding DNA: TGTGCCAGCAGTGCAGGCAGAACAAACACAGATACGCAGTATTTT. Its protein product is CASSAGRTNTDTQYF.

The chain joins TRBV4-1 to TRBJ1-4, with 8 nucleotides matching TRBD1. Germline V CDR1 and CDR2: MGHRA, YSYEKL. The CDR3 is 16 amino acids. V lost 4 bases to trimming and J lost 6 bases; unmatched junction nucleotides: 10. The CDR3 DNA follows: TGCGCCAGCAGCCCGACGCCGACAGGGGAGCATGAAAAACTGTTTTTT. Residues: CASSPTPTGEHEKLFF.

This sequence joins TRBV4-1 and TRBJ2-7; D perhaps matches TRBD2 (6 bases). Germline V CDR1 and CDR2: MGHRA, YSYEKL. The CDR3 extends over 15 amino acids. Trimming removed 0 bases at V and 3 bases at J, with 12 bases between. Here the CDR3 reads CASSQDRAGLYEQYF. CDR3 in DNA: TGCGCCAGCAGCCAAGATAGGGCGGGACTCTACGAGCAGTACTTC.

This clone was picked up one time. J is TRBJ2-5 and V is TRBV2, with D perhaps matching TRBD2 (6 bases). CDR3 length equals 15 residues. Germline CDR1 is SNHLY and CDR2 is FYNNEI. Between the trimmed V and J ends, which lost 10 bases and 2 bases, there was a span of 20 bases. The DNA of the CDR3 is TGTGCCACCCGGAGGGTGGCGGTACAACAAGAGACCCAGTACTTC. Its protein product is CATRRVAVQQETQYF.

The chain couples TRBV14 to TRBJ2-1; 7 nucleotides align to TRBD2. Per germline, CDR1 SGHDN and CDR2 FVKESK. CDR3 length: 17 residues. V was pared by 0 bases and J by 4 bases, with 9 bases of the junction left unmatched. The CDR3 loop reads CASSQEVCGSPYNEQFF. The CDR3 DNA sequence: TGTGCCAGCAGCCAAGAGGTCTGCGGGAGTCCTTACAATGAGCAGTTCTTC. The variable domain in full, with the rest retrieved from reference TRBV14 and TRBJ2-1, is EAGVTQFPSHSVIEKGQTVTLRCDPISGHDNLYWYRRVMGKEIKFLLHFVKESKQDESGMPNNRFLAERTGGTYSTLKVQPAELEDSGVYFCASSQEVCGSPYNEQFFGPGTRLTVL.

The chain has TRBV13 and TRBJ2-2; tentative D call: TRBD2 (5 bases). Germline V gene sequence: CDR1 PRHDT, CDR2 FYEKMQ (reference sequence). V was clipped by 1 base and J by 4 bases, with 13 bases between them. The CDR3 spans 16 residues. The CDR3 coding sequence is TGTGCCAGCAGCTTAGCCATTCAGCGGTCCACCGGGGAGCTGTTTTTT. Residues: CASSLAIQRSTGELFF.

This clone turned up a few times. The J gene is TRBJ1-3, the V gene TRBV10-1, with D possibly being TRBD1 (5 bases). V shed 10 bases and J shed 4 bases, with 11 bases lying between them. Germline V gene lookup returns CDR1 WNHNN and CDR2 SYGVQD (reference sequence). The CDR3 is made up of 12 amino acids. Here the CDR3 reads CAKDTEGNTIYF. The DNA of the CDR3 is TGCGCCAAGGACACTGAGGGAAACACCATATATTTT.

The chain couples TRBV12-2 to TRBJ2-1; the table's D gene call, TRBD2, was not cross checked with the DNA. TRBV12-2 constitutes a pseudogene. CDR3 size: 16 residues. The CDR3 sequence: CASRISRSGFYNEQFF. Here the CDR3 DNA reads TGTGCAAGTCGCATCTCCAGGAGCGGTTTCTACAATGAGCAGTTCTTC.

The chain couples TRBV2 to TRBJ2-7; D is perhaps TRBD2 (5 bases). Deletions cut 4 bases from V and 0 bases from J, with 13 bases between. Germline V gene data show CDR1 as SNHLY and CDR2 as FYNNEI. The CDR3 runs to 15 residues. CDR3 loop: CASSAWRTSSYEQYF. CDR3 in DNA: TGTGCCAGCAGTGCTTGGAGGACGAGCTCCTACGAGCAGTACTTC.

The V gene is TRBV7-6, the J gene TRBJ2-2, with a weak D call TRBD2 (5 bases). Germline V gene lookup returns CDR1 SGHVS and CDR2 FNYEAQ. Trimming stripped 0 bases from V and 0 bases from J, with 11 bases between. The CDR3 spans 17 residues. The CDR3 DNA is TGTGCCAGCAGCTTAGCGGTAGCGCCCGCGAACACCGGGGAGCTGTTTTTT. Translating gives CASSLAVAPANTGELFF.